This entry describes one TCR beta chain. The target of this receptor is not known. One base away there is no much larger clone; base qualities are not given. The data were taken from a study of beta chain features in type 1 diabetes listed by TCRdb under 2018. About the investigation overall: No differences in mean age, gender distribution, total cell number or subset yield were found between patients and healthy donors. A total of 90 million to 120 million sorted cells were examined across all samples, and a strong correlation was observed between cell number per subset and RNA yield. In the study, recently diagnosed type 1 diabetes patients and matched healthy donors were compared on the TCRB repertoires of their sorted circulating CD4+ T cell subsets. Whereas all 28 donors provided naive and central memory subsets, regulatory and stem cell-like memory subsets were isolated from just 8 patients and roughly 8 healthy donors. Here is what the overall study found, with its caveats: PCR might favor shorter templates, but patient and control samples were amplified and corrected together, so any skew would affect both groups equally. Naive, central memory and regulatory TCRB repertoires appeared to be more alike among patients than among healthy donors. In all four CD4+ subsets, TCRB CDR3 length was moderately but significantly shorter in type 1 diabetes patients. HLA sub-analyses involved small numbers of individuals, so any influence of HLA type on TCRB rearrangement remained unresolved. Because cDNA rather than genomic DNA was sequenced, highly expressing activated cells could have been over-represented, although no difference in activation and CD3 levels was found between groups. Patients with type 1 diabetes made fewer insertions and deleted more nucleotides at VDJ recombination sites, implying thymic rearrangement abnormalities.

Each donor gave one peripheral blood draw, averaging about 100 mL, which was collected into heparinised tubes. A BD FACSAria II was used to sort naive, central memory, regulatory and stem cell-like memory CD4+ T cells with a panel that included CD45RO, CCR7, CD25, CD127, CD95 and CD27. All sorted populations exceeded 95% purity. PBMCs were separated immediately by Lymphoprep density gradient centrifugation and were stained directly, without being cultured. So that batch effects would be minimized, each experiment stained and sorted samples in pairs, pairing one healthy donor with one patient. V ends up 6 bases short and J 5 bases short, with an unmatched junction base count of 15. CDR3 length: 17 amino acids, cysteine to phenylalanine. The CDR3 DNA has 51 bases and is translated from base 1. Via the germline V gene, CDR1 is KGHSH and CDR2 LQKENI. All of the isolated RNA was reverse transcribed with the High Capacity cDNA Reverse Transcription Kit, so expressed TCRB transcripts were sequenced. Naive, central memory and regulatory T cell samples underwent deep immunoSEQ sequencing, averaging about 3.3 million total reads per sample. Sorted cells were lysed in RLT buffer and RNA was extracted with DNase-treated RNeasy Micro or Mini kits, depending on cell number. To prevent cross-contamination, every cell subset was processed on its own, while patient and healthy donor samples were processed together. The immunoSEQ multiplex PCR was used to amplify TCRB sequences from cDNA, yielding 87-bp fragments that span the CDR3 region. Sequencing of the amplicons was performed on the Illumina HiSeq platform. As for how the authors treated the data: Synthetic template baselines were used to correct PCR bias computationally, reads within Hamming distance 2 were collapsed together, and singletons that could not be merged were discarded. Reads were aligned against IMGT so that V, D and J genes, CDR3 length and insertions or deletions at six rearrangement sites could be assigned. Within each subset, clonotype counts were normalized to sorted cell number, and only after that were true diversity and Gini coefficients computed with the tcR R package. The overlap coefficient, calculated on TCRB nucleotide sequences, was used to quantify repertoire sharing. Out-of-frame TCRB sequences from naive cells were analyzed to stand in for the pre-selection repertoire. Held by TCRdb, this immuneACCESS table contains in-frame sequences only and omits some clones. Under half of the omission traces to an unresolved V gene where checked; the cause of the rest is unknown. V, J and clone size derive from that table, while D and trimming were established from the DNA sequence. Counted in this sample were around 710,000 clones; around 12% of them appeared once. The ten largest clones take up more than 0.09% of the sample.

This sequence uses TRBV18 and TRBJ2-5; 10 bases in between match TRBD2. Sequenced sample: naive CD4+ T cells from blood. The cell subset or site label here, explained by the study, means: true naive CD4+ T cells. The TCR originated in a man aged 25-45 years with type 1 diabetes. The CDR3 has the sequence CASSPRAGGPVDETQYF. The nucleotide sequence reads TGTGCCAGCTCGCCTAGAGCGGGGGGGCCTGTGGATGAGACCCAGTACTTC.